One and the same sample provided the 23 T cell receptor beta chains below, sequenced in a study of control samples from healthy donors and cancer patients. Only in-frame clones appear in the TCRdb table, and some are missing; sequencing was by immunoSEQ multiplex PCR. The table has roughly 84,000 clones, about 91% seen once. Material for sequencing was blood. Receptor source: a man aged 50 or older in good health.

The chain links TRBV5-1 to TRBJ2-7, with 8 bases matching TRBD1. This CDR3 region has 14 residues. Germline V lookup: CDR1 SGHRS, CDR2 YFSETQ. The V and J ends lost 3 bases and 1 base, in that order; junction bases with no gene match: 3. The CDR3 sequence is CASSSGTGSYEQYF. CDR3 sequence (DNA): TGCGCCAGCAGCTCCGGGACAGGTTCCTACGAGCAGTACTTC.

The gene calls are TRBV6-2 or TRBV6-3 and TRBJ1-2, with TRBD1 as a possible D gene (5 bases). The V end lost 2 bases, the J end lost 5 bases, and 12 bases lay between the germline ends. CDR3 size: 14 residues. Germline V CDR1 and CDR2: MNHEY, SVGEGT. The CDR3 protein is CASSYGGLGYGYTF. The CDR3, as DNA: TGTGCCAGCAGTTACGGGGGACTTGGGTATGGCTACACCTTC.

The chain links TRBV5-1 to TRBJ2-7; D uncertain. Trimming removed 0 bases at V and 1 base at J, with 5 bases between. The V gene's germline CDR1 is SGHRS and CDR2 YFSETQ. The CDR3 length is 13 residues. As DNA, the CDR3 is TGCGCCAGCAGCTTGGACGGATCCTACGAGCAGTACTTC. Encoded protein: CASSLDGSYEQYF. Using reference TRBV5-1 and TRBJ2-7 for the parts outside the CDR3, the full variable domain is KAGVTQTPRYLIKTRGQQVTLSCSPISGHRSVSWYQQTPGQGLQFLFEYFSETQRNKGNFPGRFSGRQFSNSRSEMNVSTLELGDSALYLCASSLDGSYEQYFGPGTRLTVT.

Of note for this clone: Other DNA sequences within the sample encode an identical CDR3. The CDR3 region has the DNA TGTGCCAGCAGACCGGGAGGGGACTATGGCTACACCTTC. Translation: CASRPGGDYGYTF. V and J are TRBV5-6 and TRBJ1-2, with D possibly TRBD1 on 5 matching bases. This CDR3 contains 13 residues. V lost 5 bases and J lost 3, with 11 bases in between. Germline V gives CDR1 SGHDT, CDR2 YYEEEE.

The rearrangement uses TRBV5-3 and TRBJ1-2, with D possibly matching TRBD1 (5 bases). TRBV5-3 is identified as an open reading frame with a role that is uncertain. The ends were cut back, 2 bases at V and 1 base at J, with 21 bases in the middle. This CDR3 is 18 amino acids long. The CDR3 sequence is CARSFHRSTDPNNYGYTF. The CDR3 DNA is TGTGCCAGAAGCTTTCACAGGAGTACGGATCCAAATAACTATGGCTACACCTTC.

V gene TRBV5-8 combines with J gene TRBJ2-7; 9 bases are shared with TRBD1. CDR3 length: 14 residues. With V trimmed by 3 bases and J by 5 bases, 6 bases remained unmatched. Germline V gene sequence: CDR1 SGHTS, CDR2 YDEGEE. The CDR3 DNA is TGTGCCAGCAGCTCGGGGGACAGGGTGAACGAGCAGTACTTC. It yields the protein CASSSGDRVNEQYF.

The rearrangement uses TRBV30 and TRBJ1-2; a weak D match, TRBD1 (5 bases). CDR3 length: 13 residues. The V gene lost 3 bases and the J gene lost 4 bases, with 12 bases spanning the gap. Germline V gene lookup returns CDR1 GTSNPN and CDR2 SVGIG (reference sequence). This CDR3 is CAWRLGGSYGYTF. The CDR3 DNA reads as TGTGCCTGGAGGCTCGGGGGGAGCTATGGCTACACCTTC. The full variable domain, with the rest looked up from reference TRBV30 and TRBJ1-2, is SQTIHQWPATLVQPVGSPLSLECTVEGTSNPNLYWYRQAAGRGLQLLFYSVGIGQISSEVPQNLSASRPQDRQFILSSKKLLLSDSGFYLCAWRLGGSYGYTFGSGTRLTVV.

This clone is a singleton in its sample. The rearrangement links TRBV11-2 to TRBJ1-1; D ambiguous. This CDR3 is 14 amino acids long. V was pared by 3 bases and J by 2 bases, with 10 bases between. From germline, CDR1 is SGHAT and CDR2 FQNNGV. The CDR3 nucleotides read TGTGCCAGCAGCTTTTACGAGGGAAACACTGAAGCTTTCTTT. It specifies CASSFYEGNTEAFF.

The chain has TRBV30 and TRBJ2-7; TRBD1 agrees at 7 bases. The V gene's germline CDR1 is GTSNPN and CDR2 SVGIG (reference sequence). The CDR3 is made up of 13 amino acids. Trimming took 4 bases from V and 3 from J; bases not matched to a gene: 6. The CDR3 bases are TGTGCCTGGACGGGGACAGCTTTCTACGAGCAGTACTTC. Translated: CAWTGTAFYEQYF. Full variable domain (remainder filled in from reference TRBV30 and TRBJ2-7): SQTIHQWPATLVQPVGSPLSLECTVEGTSNPNLYWYRQAAGRGLQLLFYSVGIGQISSEVPQNLSASRPQDRQFILSSKKLLLSDSGFYLCAWTGTAFYEQYFGPGTRLTVT.

This clone has more than one count but fewer than ten. The rearrangement links TRBV4-1 to TRBJ2-1; 11 bases match TRBD2. CDR3 length: 16 amino acids. Germline CDR1 reads MGHRA; CDR2 reads YSYEKL. J was trimmed by 5 bases and V by 0 bases; bases with no gene match: 3. The CDR3 spells CASSQDTSGGNNEQFF. CDR3 nucleotide sequence: TGCGCCAGCAGCCAAGATACTAGCGGGGGAAACAATGAGCAGTTCTTC.

The chain has TRBV6-5 and TRBJ1-5; D possibly corresponds to TRBD1 (6 bases). The V end was cut by 9 bases, the J end by 4 bases, with 13 bases between. Germline V CDR1 and CDR2: MNHEY, SVGAGI. This CDR3 contains 13 residues. In DNA, the CDR3 is TGTGCCAGTTCCGGACAGCAAAATCAGCCCCAGCATTTT. It yields the protein CASSGQQNQPQHF.

The V gene is TRBV23-1, the J gene TRBJ1-6, with D possibly being TRBD1 (6 bases). TRBV23-1 is marked as an open reading frame, function uncertain. CDR3 size: 16 residues. Trimming removed 6 bases from V and 10 bases from J, with 22 bases in between. The CDR3 DNA is TGCGCCAGCAGCCATCGGACAGTGAGGAGTAGGTCACCCCTCCACTTT. This encodes CASSHRTVRSRSPLHF.

The chain carries TRBV10-3 and TRBJ2-5, with 11 nucleotides matching TRBD1. CDR3 length equals 18 residues. Trimming took 0 bases from V and 4 from J; bases not matched to a gene: 10. In germline, CDR1 is ENHRY, CDR2 SYGVKD. The CDR3 region is CAISESPPGTGGRETQYF. As DNA, the CDR3 is TGTGCCATCAGTGAGTCACCCCCGGGGACAGGGGGGCGAGAGACCCAGTACTTC.

This rearrangement joins TRBV6-6 to TRBJ2-7; D unclear. The CDR3 is 15 residues long. From germline, CDR1 is MNHNY and CDR2 SVGAGI (reference sequence). Trimming took 5 bases from V and 0 from J, leaving 14 bases between them. The CDR3 DNA reads as TGTGCCAGCAGTCGAAACCAGGAGATCTCCTACGAGCAGTACTTC. Its translation: CASSRNQEISYEQYF.

The J gene is TRBJ1-5, the V gene TRBV4-2; possible D gene TRBD1, 5 bases. CDR3 length: 15 amino acids. Germline V gives CDR1 LGHNA, CDR2 YNFKEQ. V lost 1 base and J 5 bases, leaving 12 bases between the germline ends. Here the CDR3 DNA reads TGTGCCAGCAGCCAAGGCGGCGGGGCGGATCAGCCCCAGCATTTT. As protein: CASSQGGGADQPQHF.

This chain joins TRBV5-4 and TRBJ2-1; 8 bases line up with TRBD2. The CDR3 spans 14 residues. The V and J ends lost 0 bases and 8 bases, in that order; junction bases with no gene match: 4. Per germline, CDR1 SGHNT and CDR2 YYREEE (reference sequence). The CDR3 bases are TGTGCCAGCAGCTTGGGACTAGCGTCCTATGAGCAGTTCTTC. It is translated as CASSLGLASYEQFF.

The chain joins TRBV7-8 to TRBJ2-7; a weak D match, TRBD2 (6 bases). The germline V gene has CDR1 SGHVS and CDR2 FQNEAQ. The V end was cut by 5 bases, the J end by 2 bases, with 7 bases between. There are 12 residues in the CDR3. CDR3 coding DNA: TGTGCCAGCAGCCCGGGAGCCTACGAGCAGTACTTC. Translating gives CASSPGAYEQYF. The variable domain in full, with the rest retrieved from reference TRBV7-8 and TRBJ2-7, is GAGVSQSPRYKVAKRGQDVALRCDPISGHVSLFWYQQALGQGPEFLTYFQNEAQLDKSGLPSDRFFAERPEGSVSTLKIQRTQQEDSAVYLCASSPGAYEQYFGPGTRLTVT.

The V call is TRBV6-5, the J call TRBJ2-1, with TRBD1 as a possible D gene (5 bases). Germline V gene sequence: CDR1 MNHEY, CDR2 SVGAGI. V shed 5 bases and J shed 0 bases, with 11 bases lying between them. This CDR3 region has 15 residues. The CDR3 loop reads CASSPGHPSYNEQFF. The CDR3 nucleotides are TGTGCCAGCAGTCCCGGACACCCCTCCTACAATGAGCAGTTCTTC.

The V and J genes are TRBV11-2 and TRBJ2-1; 7 bases are a match to TRBD1. Trimming cost V 5 bases and J 6 bases; bases outside gene matches: 13. The CDR3 contains 16 residues. The germline CDR1 and CDR2 sequences are SGHAT and FQNNGV. As DNA, the CDR3 is TGTGCCAGCAGCCCCCGAAGTACAGGGGTCGGCAATGAGCAGTTCTTC. Protein: CASSPRSTGVGNEQFF.

The chain links TRBV7-2 to TRBJ2-7; 8 bases fit TRBD1. J lost 0 bases, V lost 5 bases, and 6 bases had no gene match. The CDR3 extends over 15 amino acids. Germline CDR1 is SGHTA and CDR2 is FQGNSA. CDR3 sequence: CASSPWTGSSYEQYF. The CDR3 nucleotides are TGTGCCAGCAGCCCTTGGACAGGGAGCTCCTACGAGCAGTACTTC.

The chain joins TRBV6-5 to TRBJ2-5, with TRBD1 matching over 9 bases. CDR1 and CDR2 from the germline V gene are MNHEY and SVGAGI. After removal of 6 bases from V and 2 bases from J, the junction contained 4 bases not matched to a gene. The CDR3 runs to 14 residues. The CDR3 region has the DNA TGTGCCAGCAGACTCGGACAGGGGCAAGAGACCCAGTACTTC. As protein: CASRLGQGQETQYF.

The CDR3 spells CASSIRTSGSYNEQFF. CDR3 DNA: TGTGCCAGCAGCATCAGGACTAGCGGATCCTACAATGAGCAGTTCTTC. The V and J genes are TRBV9 and TRBJ2-1, with TRBD2 matching 10 bases. After removal of 4 bases from V and 1 base from J, the junction contained 5 bases not matched to a gene. Germline assignment: CDR1 SGDLS and CDR2 YYNGEE. The CDR3 length is 16 residues.

This sequence joins TRBV19 and TRBJ2-1, with 14 bases lining up with TRBD2. V shed 5 bases, J shed 6 bases, and the junction held 3 bases outside the gene matches. In germline, CDR1 is LNHDA, CDR2 SQIVND (reference sequence). This CDR3 comprises 15 residues. CDR3 amino acids: CASSSTSGGVNEQFF. As DNA, the CDR3 is TGTGCCAGTAGTTCGACTAGCGGGGGGGTCAATGAGCAGTTCTTC.